This is a list of T cell receptor beta chains from one sample in a study of blood T cell repertoires in COVID-19. Data came from immunoSEQ multiplex PCR; TCRdb stores just in-frame clones and leaves some out. The sample contains about 240,000 clones, around 84% of which appear only once. Sequencing was performed on peripheral blood. Source of these receptors: a woman in her sixties or seventies with active or convalescent COVID-19. CDR3s include the opening cysteine and the closing phenylalanine or tryptophan. D genes are given only for firm matches. The size entry is marked missing in some rows and otherwise reads once, few, many or a size class.

clone size: NA; J gene: TRBJ2-2; V gene: TRBV6-6; D gene: NA; CDR3 DNA: TGTGCCAGCAGTTACTCGAGGGCGAACACCGGGGAGCTGTTTTTT; CDR3 protein: CASSYSRANTGELFF
clone size: NA; J gene: TRBJ1-1; V gene: TRBV2; D gene: NA; CDR3 DNA: TGTGCCAGCAAGCGTCCTCCCCAAGGGGTTGACACTGAAGCTTTCTTT; CDR3 protein: CASKRPPQGVDTEAFF
clone size: NA; J gene: TRBJ1-1; V gene: TRBV5-3; D gene: NA; CDR3 DNA: TGTGCCAGAAGACACGACCCGGACAGAATGAACACTGAAGCTTTCTTT; CDR3 protein: CARRHDPDRMNTEAFF
clone size: NA; J gene: TRBJ1-1; V gene: TRBV19; D gene: NA; CDR3 DNA: TGTGCCAGTAGTGGGGGGGGTAACACTGAAGCTTTCTTT; CDR3 protein: CASSGGGNTEAFF
clone size: NA; J gene: TRBJ2-2; V gene: TRBV19; D gene: NA; CDR3 DNA: TGTGCCAGTTGGAGAGGGCTTGCCGGGGAGCTGTTTTTT; CDR3 protein: CASWRGLAGELFF
clone size: NA; J gene: TRBJ2-2; V gene: TRBV11-2; D gene: NA; CDR3 DNA: TGTGCCAGCAGCTCCGCCAGGGCGCAGGACACCGGGGAGCTGTTTTTT; CDR3 protein: CASSSARAQDTGELFF
clone size: NA; J gene: TRBJ1-1; V gene: TRBV6-5; D gene: TRBD1; CDR3 DNA: TGTGCCAGCAGTACCCAGGGGGTGTTGAACACTGAAGCTTTCTTT; CDR3 protein: CASSTQGVLNTEAFF
clone size: NA; J gene: TRBJ1-2; V gene: TRBV27; D gene: NA; CDR3 DNA: TGTGCCAGCAGTTTTGAGCCAGGACAGTTCAGCTATGGCTACACCTTC; CDR3 protein: CASSFEPGQFSYGYTF
clone size: NA; J gene: TRBJ2-7; V gene: TRBV12-3/TRBV12-4; D gene: TRBD2; CDR3 DNA: TGTGCCAGCAGGGAAGCGGGGCAATACGAGCAGTACTTC; CDR3 protein: CASREAGQYEQYF
clone size: NA; J gene: TRBJ1-1; V gene: TRBV6-5; D gene: NA; CDR3 DNA: TGTGCCAGCAGTTACAATCAGAACACTGAAGCTTTCTTT; CDR3 protein: CASSYNQNTEAFF
clone size: NA; J gene: TRBJ2-7; V gene: TRBV7-8; D gene: NA; CDR3 DNA: TGTGCCAGCAGCTTTAAAAGGTCAGGGATACGGCCCTACGAGCAGTACTTC; CDR3 protein: CASSFKRSGIRPYEQYF
clone size: NA; J gene: TRBJ1-1; V gene: TRBV6-5; D gene: NA; CDR3 DNA: TGTGCCAGCAGTTCAGATTTCGTTTCAGGTGAAGCTTTCTTT; CDR3 protein: CASSSDFVSGEAFF
clone size: NA; J gene: TRBJ2-2; V gene: TRBV5-1; D gene: TRBD2; CDR3 DNA: TGCGCCAGCAGTAATAGCGGGGGCCAGAACACCGGGGAGCTGTTTTTT; CDR3 protein: CASSNSGGQNTGELFF
clone size: NA; J gene: TRBJ1-5; V gene: TRBV4-1; D gene: NA; CDR3 DNA: TGCGCCAGCAGCCAAGAAGGGGTTTCAGGGCCCCAGCATTTT; CDR3 protein: CASSQEGVSGPQHF
clone size: NA; J gene: TRBJ2-7; V gene: TRBV3-1/TRBV3-2; D gene: NA; CDR3 DNA: TGTGCCAGCAGCCAAGGTCCCAGGGCAAACTACGAGCAGTACTTC; CDR3 protein: CASSQGPRANYEQYF
clone size: NA; J gene: TRBJ2-1; V gene: TRBV18; D gene: TRBD2; CDR3 DNA: TGTGCCAGCTCACAACAAAGCTTAGCGGGGGGCAGAAATGAGCAGTTCTTC; CDR3 protein: CASSQQSLAGGRNEQFF
clone size: NA; J gene: TRBJ1-1; V gene: TRBV2; D gene: TRBD1; CDR3 DNA: TGTGCCAGCACTGGACAGGGGGCGCGAAACACTGAAGCTTTCTTT; CDR3 protein: CASTGQGARNTEAFF
clone size: NA; J gene: TRBJ1-5; V gene: TRBV7-2; D gene: TRBD1; CDR3 DNA: TGTGCCAGCAGCCCGGACAGGGGACATCAGCCCCAGCATTTT; CDR3 protein: CASSPDRGHQPQHF
clone size: NA; J gene: TRBJ1-5; V gene: TRBV6-5; D gene: NA; CDR3 DNA: TGTGCCTCGCGATACGCCCTACAGCCCCAGCATTTT; CDR3 protein: CASRYALQPQHF
clone size: NA; J gene: TRBJ2-3; V gene: TRBV19; D gene: NA; CDR3 DNA: TGTGCCAGTAGGAGGGCAGTCCCTAGCACAGATACGCAGTATTTT; CDR3 protein: CASRRAVPSTDTQYF
clone size: many; J gene: TRBJ2-1; V gene: TRBV4-3; D gene: NA; CDR3 DNA: TGCGCCAGCAGCCAAGATGGGCAGGGGGGCTACAATGAGCAGTTCTTC; CDR3 protein: CASSQDGQGGYNEQFF
clone size: NA; J gene: TRBJ1-1; V gene: TRBV5-8; D gene: TRBD1; CDR3 DNA: TGTATGGACAGGGGATGGAACACTGAAGCTTTCTTT; CDR3 protein: CMDRGWNTEAFF
clone size: NA; J gene: TRBJ2-7; V gene: TRBV6-6; D gene: NA; CDR3 DNA: TGTGCCTACGGGGAATCCTACGAGCAGTACTTC; CDR3 protein: CAYGESYEQYF
clone size: NA; J gene: TRBJ1-1; V gene: TRBV15; D gene: NA; CDR3 DNA: TGTGCCACCAGCAGCAGGGCGCTGATGAACACTGAAGCTTTCTTT; CDR3 protein: CATSSRALMNTEAFF
clone size: once; J gene: TRBJ1-1; V gene: TRBV6-5; D gene: NA; CDR3 DNA: TGTGCCACCCTCCCCGTGACACAGAACACTGAAGCTTTCTTT; CDR3 protein: CATLPVTQNTEAFF
clone size: NA; J gene: TRBJ1-6; V gene: TRBV5-8; D gene: NA; CDR3 DNA: TGTGCCAGCAGCTTGGCTCAGAACCTCCACTTT; CDR3 protein: CASSLAQNLHF
clone size: NA; J gene: TRBJ2-1; V gene: TRBV5-1; D gene: NA; CDR3 DNA: TGCGCCAGCAGTCCCCGCTCCTACAATGAGCAGTTCTTC; CDR3 protein: CASSPRSYNEQFF
clone size: NA; J gene: TRBJ1-2; V gene: TRBV10-1; D gene: NA; CDR3 DNA: TGCGCCAGCAGTGAGAAGGGACTGGGGCACAACTATGGCTACACCTTC; CDR3 protein: CASSEKGLGHNYGYTF
clone size: NA; J gene: TRBJ2-7; V gene: TRBV19; D gene: NA; CDR3 DNA: TGTGCCAGTAGTATAGCCTCCGGAGCATACGAGCAGTACTTC; CDR3 protein: CASSIASGAYEQYF
clone size: NA; J gene: TRBJ1-1; V gene: TRBV10-3; D gene: TRBD1; CDR3 DNA: TGTGCCATCAGATGGGACAGGGGAGACACTGAAGCTTTCTTT; CDR3 protein: CAIRWDRGDTEAFF
clone size: NA; J gene: TRBJ2-7; V gene: TRBV7-8; D gene: TRBD2; CDR3 DNA: TGTGCCAGCAGCTTAGGTCTTCCAGCGGGGGGGAACGAGCAGTACTTC; CDR3 protein: CASSLGLPAGGNEQYF
clone size: once; J gene: TRBJ2-7; V gene: TRBV18; D gene: TRBD1; CDR3 DNA: TGTGCCAGCTCACAGGGGGCCCACGAGCAGTACTTC; CDR3 protein: CASSQGAHEQYF
clone size: NA; J gene: TRBJ2-7; V gene: TRBV5-4; D gene: TRBD1; CDR3 DNA: TGTGCCAGCAGCTCATACAGGGGAACCTACGAGCAGTACTTC; CDR3 protein: CASSSYRGTYEQYF
clone size: NA; J gene: TRBJ2-1; V gene: TRBV7-2; D gene: TRBD1; CDR3 DNA: TGTGCCAGCAGCCCCGGACAGGGGAGGGGCTACAATGAGCAGTTCTTC; CDR3 protein: CASSPGQGRGYNEQFF
clone size: NA; J gene: TRBJ1-1; V gene: TRBV4-1; D gene: NA; CDR3 DNA: TGCGCCAGCAGCCAAGTGCAAGCCGCGAACACTGAAGCTTTCTTT; CDR3 protein: CASSQVQAANTEAFF
clone size: NA; J gene: TRBJ2-1; V gene: TRBV19; D gene: TRBD2; CDR3 DNA: TGTGCCAGTAGTATAGTCCACTCCGGGACTAGCGGGTATGAGCAGTTCTTC; CDR3 protein: CASSIVHSGTSGYEQFF
clone size: NA; J gene: TRBJ1-5; V gene: TRBV4-1; D gene: NA; CDR3 DNA: TGCGCCAGCAGCCAAGGGGCAGGATCCAATCAGCCCCAGCATTTT; CDR3 protein: CASSQGAGSNQPQHF
clone size: NA; J gene: TRBJ2-1; V gene: TRBV19; D gene: TRBD1; CDR3 DNA: TGTGCCAGTAGTATAGATTCCAGGGGGCTAAAGAATGAGCAGTTCTTC; CDR3 protein: CASSIDSRGLKNEQFF
clone size: NA; J gene: TRBJ1-2; V gene: TRBV5-1; D gene: TRBD1; CDR3 DNA: TGCGCCAGCAGCTTATGGGACAGAGTCTTAGGCTACACCTTC; CDR3 protein: CASSLWDRVLGYTF
clone size: few; J gene: TRBJ1-2; V gene: TRBV7-9; D gene: NA; CDR3 DNA: TGTGCCAGTGGGGGGAACGCTAACTATGGCTACACCTTC; CDR3 protein: CASGGNANYGYTF
clone size: many; J gene: TRBJ2-7; V gene: TRBV6-2/TRBV6-3; D gene: TRBD2; CDR3 DNA: TGTGCCAGCAGTTACGCTCGGGGGGGCCTCCGCGAGCAGTACTTC; CDR3 protein: CASSYARGGLREQYF
clone size: NA; J gene: TRBJ2-2; V gene: TRBV6-5; D gene: NA; CDR3 DNA: TGTGCCAGCAGTTCCTACTTCGGGGAGCTGTTTTTT; CDR3 protein: CASSSYFGELFF
clone size: NA; J gene: TRBJ1-2; V gene: TRBV19; D gene: TRBD1; CDR3 DNA: TGTGCCAGTAGTTTACAGGGGGTGCCATATGGCTACACCTTC; CDR3 protein: CASSLQGVPYGYTF
clone size: NA; J gene: TRBJ2-7; V gene: TRBV7-8; D gene: TRBD1; CDR3 DNA: TGTGCCAGCAGCTTAGGGGGGACAGGGATCTACGAGCAGTACTTC; CDR3 protein: CASSLGGTGIYEQYF
clone size: NA; J gene: TRBJ1-1; V gene: TRBV19; D gene: NA; CDR3 DNA: TGTGCCACCCAGACAGGTGGGAACACTGAAGCTTTCTTT; CDR3 protein: CATQTGGNTEAFF
clone size: NA; J gene: TRBJ1-3; V gene: TRBV19; D gene: NA; CDR3 DNA: TGTGCCAGTAGACCCACCGACAGCTCTGGAAACACCATATATTTT; CDR3 protein: CASRPTDSSGNTIYF
clone size: NA; J gene: TRBJ1-2; V gene: TRBV6-1; D gene: TRBD1; CDR3 DNA: TGTGCCAGCAGTGAAAGAATGGACAGGGGTGGTTATGGCTACACCTTC; CDR3 protein: CASSERMDRGGYGYTF
clone size: NA; J gene: TRBJ1-1; V gene: TRBV10-1; D gene: TRBD1; CDR3 DNA: TGCGCCAGCAGTGGAGGGACAGGGCGATGGGCCACTGAAGCTTTCTTT; CDR3 protein: CASSGGTGRWATEAFF
clone size: NA; J gene: TRBJ2-6; V gene: TRBV27; D gene: NA; CDR3 DNA: TGTGCCAGCAGTTCGGGTTCTGGGGCCAACGTCCTGACTTTC; CDR3 protein: CASSSGSGANVLTF